Listed here are 17 T cell receptor beta chains from one sample, sequenced in a study of blood T cell repertoires in COVID-19. Profiling relied on immunoSEQ multiplex PCR, and the TCRdb table lists in-frame clones only, not all of them. Of over 150,000 clones in the sample, 78% were seen once. Sequenced sample: peripheral blood. These receptors were collected from a man older than 75 with acute or convalescent COVID-19.

J is TRBJ2-3 and V is TRBV7-3, with D perhaps TRBD1 (7 bases). Germline V lookup: CDR1 SGHTA, CDR2 FQGTGA. V dropped 5 bases and J dropped 2 bases, with 11 bases sitting between them. The CDR3 is made up of 14 amino acids. The CDR3 is CASSQGGYTDTQYF. The DNA of the CDR3 is TGTGCCAGCAGCCAGGGGGGCTACACAGATACGCAGTATTTT. Filled out from reference TRBV7-3 and TRBJ2-3, the complete variable domain reads GAGVSQTPSNKVTEKGKYVELRCDPISGHTALYWYRQSLGQGPEFLIYFQGTGAADDSGLPNDRFFAVRPEGSVSTLKIQRTERGDSAVYLCASSQGGYTDTQYFGPGTRLTVL.

The genes are TRBV7-2 and TRBJ2-5; 8 bases fit TRBD1. CDR3 size: 14 residues. J lost 4 bases, V lost 1 base, and 2 bases had no gene match. Germline CDR1 reads SGHTA; CDR2 reads FQGNSA. CDR3 in DNA: TGTGCCAGCAGCTTAGGGGACAGGAGAGAGACCCAGTACTTC. Residues: CASSLGDRRETQYF.

V is TRBV24-1 and J is TRBJ2-3, with 12 bases matching TRBD2. The length of the CDR3 is 15 residues. V shed 5 bases, J shed 5 bases, and the junction held 4 bases outside the gene matches. From germline, CDR1 is KGHDR and CDR2 SFDVKD. The CDR3, as DNA: TGTGCCACCAGTGTGTCGACTAGCGGGGGAGATACGCAGTATTTT. Its translation is CATSVSTSGGDTQYF.

The count of this clone is one. The chain carries TRBV19 and TRBJ2-1; D is undetermined. CDR1 and CDR2 from the germline V gene are LNHDA and SQIVND (reference sequence). The CDR3 spans 14 residues. V was cut by 6 bases and J by 0 bases, with 9 bases left in between. DNA of the CDR3: TGTGCCAGTAGCCCCATGAGCTCCTACAATGAGCAGTTCTTC. It is translated as CASSPMSSYNEQFF.

This clone showed up just a few times. This rearrangement joins TRBV5-6 to TRBJ1-2; TRBD1 matches at 7 bases. The CDR3 spans 13 residues. The junction had 7 bases not matched to a gene; V was cut back by 3 bases and J by 8 bases. From germline, CDR1 is SGHDT and CDR2 YYEEEE. CDR3 DNA: TGTGCCAGCAGCTCGACAGGGATTGGGGGCTACACCTTC. It codes for CASSSTGIGGYTF.

The chain is built from TRBV9 and TRBJ2-1, with TRBD1 as a possible D gene (6 bases). This CDR3 has 16 residues. CDR1 and CDR2 (germline): SGDLS, YYNGEE. The V end was cut by 0 bases, the J end by 8 bases, with 18 bases between. DNA of the CDR3: TGTGCCAGCAGCGTAGACAGCAGGGGCTCATGGGATGAGCAGTTCTTC. Translating gives CASSVDSRGSWDEQFF.

This sequence joins TRBV19 and TRBJ1-1; D might be TRBD1 (5 bases). The CDR3 loop spans 15 amino acids. V was clipped by 7 bases and J by 0 bases, with 15 bases between them. The V gene's germline CDR1 is LNHDA and CDR2 SQIVND (reference sequence). The CDR3 reads CASTPGHSMNTEAFF. CDR3 sequence (DNA): TGTGCCAGTACCCCAGGGCACAGCATGAACACTGAAGCTTTCTTT.

The chain carries TRBV24-1 and TRBJ2-5; 7 bases map to TRBD2. Germline V gene sequence: CDR1 KGHDR, CDR2 SFDVKD. J was trimmed by 5 bases and V by 3 bases; bases with no gene match: 2. The CDR3 contains 13 residues. The CDR3 region is CATSDDGGETQYF. The CDR3 DNA reads TGTGCCACCAGTGATGACGGGGGGGAGACCCAGTACTTC.

The CDR3 DNA follows: TGTGCCAGCAGCATAACAGGGTATGATTCACCCCTCCACTTT. Translated: CASSITGYDSPLHF. V usage is TRBV9 and J usage is TRBJ1-6, with D perhaps TRBD1 (6 bases). The V end lost 4 bases, the J end lost 8 bases, and 13 bases lay between the germline ends. This CDR3 contains 14 residues. Germline CDR1 is SGDLS and CDR2 is YYNGEE.

This clone occurred a few times. V gene TRBV18 combines with J gene TRBJ2-7, with TRBD2 as a possible D gene (6 bases). The CDR3 spans 15 residues. Trimming took off 6 bases at V and 1 base at J, with 16 bases between the two ends. CDR1 is KGHSH, CDR2 LQKENI, per germline. Written as DNA, the CDR3 is TGTGCCAGCTCGTCCTCCGGGACTTCGTCCTACGAGCAGTACTTC. The encoded protein is CASSSSGTSSYEQYF.

The gene calls are TRBV5-4 and TRBJ2-5; TRBD2 matches at 7 bases. Germline V CDR1 and CDR2: SGHNT, YYREEE (reference sequence). There are 13 residues in the CDR3. The ends lost 4 bases at V and 5 bases at J; junction bases unmatched: 5. The CDR3 region is CASSQAGRETQYF. CDR3 DNA sequence: TGTGCCAGCAGCCAAGCGGGGAGGGAGACCCAGTACTTC.

V and J are TRBV5-5 and TRBJ2-7; weak D call: TRBD1 (5 bases). The CDR3 is made up of 14 amino acids. From germline, CDR1 is SGHKS and CDR2 YYEKEE (reference sequence). V gave up 4 bases and J gave up 3 bases, with 14 bases separating them. The CDR3 DNA reads TGTGCCAGCAGCCGGCTGGGGCAGAGCTACGAGCAGTACGTC. Translation gives CASSRLGQSYEQYV.

V is TRBV6-6 and J is TRBJ1-1; D is undetermined. CDR1 is MNHNY and CDR2 is SVGAGI in the germline V gene (reference sequence). The CDR3 sequence is 10 residues long. The ends were cut back, 4 bases at V and 8 bases at J, with 5 bases in the middle. This CDR3 is CASSSREAFF. DNA for the CDR3: TGTGCCAGCAGTTCCAGGGAAGCTTTCTTT.

This clone was detected a few times. The V and J genes are TRBV10-3 and TRBJ1-1; a possible D gene is TRBD1 (5 bases). The CDR3 has 13 residues. Germline V gene data show CDR1 as ENHRY and CDR2 as SYGVKD. The V gene lost 4 bases and the J gene lost 6 bases, with 12 bases spanning the gap. Here the CDR3 DNA reads TGTGCCATCAGTGCCCAGGGTGGAGCTGAAGCTTTCTTT. This sequence encodes CAISAQGGAEAFF.

V gene TRBV6-1 combines with J gene TRBJ2-2; 9 bases match TRBD1. The germline CDR1 and CDR2 sequences are MNHNS and SASEGT. CDR3 length equals 16 residues. Germline trimming cut 4 bases from V and 0 bases from J; bases unmatched to any gene: 3. The CDR3: CASSATGGANTGELFF. Written as DNA, the CDR3 is TGTGCCAGCAGTGCAACAGGGGGCGCGAACACCGGGGAGCTGTTTTTT.

The rearrangement joins TRBV9 to TRBJ1-3, with a possible D match to TRBD1 (5 bases). Trimming left V 0 bases short and J 4 bases short, with 8 bases between. CDR3 length equals 14 residues. Germline V gene lookup returns CDR1 SGDLS and CDR2 YYNGEE. The CDR3 region is CASSVAQGGNTIYF. The CDR3 nucleotides read TGTGCCAGCAGCGTAGCGCAGGGAGGAAACACCATATATTTT.

The rearrangement uses TRBV9 and TRBJ2-1; D may be TRBD2 (5 bases). The CDR3 is 15 residues long. The germline V gene encodes CDR1 SGDLS and CDR2 YYNGEE. V dropped 0 bases and J dropped 1 base, with 8 bases sitting between them. CDR3: CASSVDGVSYNEQFF. CDR3 nucleotides: TGTGCCAGCAGCGTAGACGGGGTATCCTACAATGAGCAGTTCTTC.